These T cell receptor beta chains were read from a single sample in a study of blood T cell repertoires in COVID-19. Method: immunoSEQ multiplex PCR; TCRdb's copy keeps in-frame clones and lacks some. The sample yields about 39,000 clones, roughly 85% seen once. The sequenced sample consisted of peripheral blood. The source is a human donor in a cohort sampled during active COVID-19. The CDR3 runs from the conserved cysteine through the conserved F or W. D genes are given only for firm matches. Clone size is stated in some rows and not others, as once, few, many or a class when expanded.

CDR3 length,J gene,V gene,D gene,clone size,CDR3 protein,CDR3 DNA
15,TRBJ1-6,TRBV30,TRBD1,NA,CAWSTGVSYNSPLHF,TGTGCCTGGAGCACAGGGGTCTCCTATAATTCACCCCTCCACTTT
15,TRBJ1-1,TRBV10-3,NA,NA,CAISEHTGMNTEAFF,TGTGCCATCAGTGAGCACACAGGAATGAACACTGAAGCTTTCTTT
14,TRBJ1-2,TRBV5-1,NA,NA,CASSPGGISTPYTF,TGCGCCAGCAGCCCGGGGGGCATAAGTACTCCCTACACCTTC
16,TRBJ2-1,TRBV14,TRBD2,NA,CASSQARLAGYNEQFF,TGTGCCAGCAGCCAAGCAAGACTAGCGGGCTACAATGAGCAGTTCTTC
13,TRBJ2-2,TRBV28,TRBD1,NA,CASGTANTGELFF,TGTGCCAGCGGGACAGCAAACACCGGGGAGCTGTTTTTT
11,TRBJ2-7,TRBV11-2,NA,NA,CASSLAGQQYF,TGTGCCAGCAGCTTAGCAGGGCAGCAGTACTTC
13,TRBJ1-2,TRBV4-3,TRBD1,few,CASSQSQGVGYTF,TGCGCCAGCAGCCAATCGCAGGGGGTGGGCTACACCTTC
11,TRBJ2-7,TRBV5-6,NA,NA,CASSQAHEQYF,TGTGCCAGCAGCCAGGCCCACGAGCAGTACTTC
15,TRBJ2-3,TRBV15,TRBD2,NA,CATSKGTSGVNTQYF,TGTGCCACCAGCAAAGGGACTAGCGGGGTGAATACGCAGTATTTT
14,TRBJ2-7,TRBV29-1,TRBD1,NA,CSVEPGQGTYEQYF,TGCAGCGTTGAGCCGGGACAGGGAACCTACGAGCAGTACTTC
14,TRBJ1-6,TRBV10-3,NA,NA,CAIRGPGIWSPLHF,TGTGCCATCAGAGGTCCAGGGATTTGGTCACCCCTCCACTTT
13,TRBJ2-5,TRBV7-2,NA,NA,CASSFSGGETQYF,TGTGCCAGCAGCTTCTCAGGGGGGGAGACCCAGTACTTC
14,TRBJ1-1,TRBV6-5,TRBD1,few,CASSFGTGGTEAFF,TGTGCCAGCAGTTTCGGGACAGGGGGAACTGAAGCTTTCTTT
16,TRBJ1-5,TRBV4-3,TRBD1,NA,CASSQEWDRGDQPQHF,TGCGCCAGCAGCCAAGAATGGGACAGGGGGGACCAGCCCCAGCATTTT
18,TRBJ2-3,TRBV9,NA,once,CASSVESLAPTVADTQYF,TGTGCCAGCAGCGTAGAAAGCCTAGCCCCTACGGTGGCAGATACGCAGTATTTT
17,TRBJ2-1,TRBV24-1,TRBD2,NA,CATSDGTSGRARNEQFF,TGTGCCACCAGTGATGGGACTAGCGGGAGGGCCAGGAATGAGCAGTTCTTC
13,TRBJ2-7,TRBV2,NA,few,CASSVQDKYEQYF,TGTGCCAGCAGTGTGCAGGACAAATACGAGCAGTACTTC
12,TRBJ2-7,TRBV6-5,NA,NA,CASRRGAYEQYF,TGTGCCAGCAGGCGGGGCGCCTACGAGCAGTACTTC
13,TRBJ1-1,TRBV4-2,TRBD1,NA,CASSRNTGVEAFF,TGTGCCAGCAGCCGAAACACAGGGGTAGAAGCTTTCTTT
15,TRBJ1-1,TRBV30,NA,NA,CAWSVLRGMNTEAFF,TGTGCCTGGAGTGTACTAAGGGGTATGAACACTGAAGCTTTCTTT
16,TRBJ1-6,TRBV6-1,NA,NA,CASSERGGLYNSPLHF,TGTGCCAGCAGTGAACGGGGGGGACTTTATAATTCACCCCTCCACTTT
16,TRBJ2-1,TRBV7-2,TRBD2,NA,CASSLGGWDYKNEQFF,TGTGCCAGCAGCTTAGGGGGGTGGGACTATAAGAATGAGCAGTTCTTC
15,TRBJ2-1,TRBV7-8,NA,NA,CASSLDGGRYNEQFF,TGTGCCAGCAGCTTAGATGGGGGGAGGTACAATGAGCAGTTCTTC
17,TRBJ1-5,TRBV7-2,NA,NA,CASSLGDSVPRRQPQHF,TGTGCCAGCAGCTTAGGTGACAGTGTCCCGCGGCGTCAGCCCCAGCATTTT
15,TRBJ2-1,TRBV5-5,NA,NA,CASSFDGSSYNEQFF,TGTGCCAGCAGCTTTGACGGGAGCTCCTACAATGAGCAGTTCTTC
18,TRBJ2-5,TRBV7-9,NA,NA,CASSPTPYRVRLEETQYF,TGTGCCAGCAGCCCCACCCCATACAGGGTCCGGTTAGAAGAGACCCAGTACTTC
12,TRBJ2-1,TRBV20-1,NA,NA,CSASTLLKEQFF,TGCAGTGCTAGTACTCTTCTGAAGGAGCAGTTCTTC
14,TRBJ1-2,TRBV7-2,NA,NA,CASSLEGRFYGYTF,TGTGCCAGCAGCTTAGAAGGGAGGTTCTATGGCTACACCTTC
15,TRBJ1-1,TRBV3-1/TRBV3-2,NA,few,CASSHSGSGNTEAFF,TGTGCCAGCAGCCATTCTGGGTCGGGGAACACTGAAGCTTTCTTT
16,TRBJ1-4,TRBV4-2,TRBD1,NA,CASSQDPGTGDEKLFF,TGTGCCAGCAGCCAAGATCCCGGGACAGGGGATGAAAAACTGTTTTTT
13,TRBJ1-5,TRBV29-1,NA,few,CSASGVDRQPQHF,TGCAGCGCGTCCGGGGTAGACCGACAGCCCCAGCATTTT
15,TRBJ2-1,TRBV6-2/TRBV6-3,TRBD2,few,CASSFPSGGHREQFF,TGTGCCAGCAGTTTCCCTAGCGGGGGGCACCGTGAGCAGTTCTTC
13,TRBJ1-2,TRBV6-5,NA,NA,CASNLQGNYGYTF,TGTGCCAGCAATCTACAGGGTAACTATGGCTACACCTTC
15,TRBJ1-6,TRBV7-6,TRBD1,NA,CASSESRTGNSPLHF,TGTGCCAGCAGCGAAAGCCGGACAGGGAATTCACCCCTCCACTTT
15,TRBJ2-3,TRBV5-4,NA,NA,CASSLLIGVTDTQYF,TGTGCCAGCAGCTTACTGATCGGGGTCACAGATACGCAGTATTTT
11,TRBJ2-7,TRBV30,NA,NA,CASGHSYEQYF,TGTGCCTCCGGACACTCCTACGAGCAGTACTTC
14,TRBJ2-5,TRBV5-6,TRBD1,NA,CASSGTGATETQYF,TGTGCCAGCAGCGGGACAGGGGCCACAGAGACCCAGTACTTC
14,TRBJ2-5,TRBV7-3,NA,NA,CASSFPGGQETQYF,TGTGCCAGCAGCTTTCCCGGGGGCCAAGAGACCCAGTACTTC
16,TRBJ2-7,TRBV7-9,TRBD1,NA,CASSFPYGDRAEEQYF,TGTGCCAGCAGCTTCCCTTATGGGGACAGGGCGGAGGAGCAGTACTTC
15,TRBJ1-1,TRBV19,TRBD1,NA,CASSTGGVMNTEAFF,TGTGCCAGTAGTACAGGGGGCGTTATGAACACTGAAGCTTTCTTT
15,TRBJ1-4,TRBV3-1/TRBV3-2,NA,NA,CASSQDPQGFEKLFF,TGTGCCAGCAGCCAAGATCCTCAGGGTTTTGAAAAACTGTTTTTT
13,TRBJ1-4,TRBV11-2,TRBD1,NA,CASSLGTGEKLFF,TGTGCCAGCAGCCTCGGGACAGGGGAAAAACTGTTTTTT
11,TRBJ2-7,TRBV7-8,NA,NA,CASSSAGEQYF,TGTGCCAGCAGCTCCGCGGGCGAGCAGTACTTC
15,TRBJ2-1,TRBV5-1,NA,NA,CASGVDSGPYNEQFF,TGCGCCAGCGGGGTGGACTCTGGCCCGTACAATGAGCAGTTCTTC
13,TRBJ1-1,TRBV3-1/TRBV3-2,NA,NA,CASSQGQNTEAFF,TGTGCCAGCAGCCAAGGGCAGAACACTGAAGCTTTCTTT
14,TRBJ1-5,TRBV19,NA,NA,CASSPASRGQPQHF,TGTGCCAGTAGCCCTGCCAGCCGCGGTCAGCCCCAGCATTTT
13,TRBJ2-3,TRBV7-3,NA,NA,CASSQDREDTQYF,TGTGCCAGCAGCCAAGACAGAGAAGATACGCAGTATTTT
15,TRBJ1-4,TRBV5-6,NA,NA,CASSFGGLTNEKLFF,TGTGCCAGCAGCTTCGGGGGTCTGACTAATGAAAAACTGTTTTTT
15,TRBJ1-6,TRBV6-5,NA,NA,CASSQGLGNNSPLHF,TGTGCCAGCAGTCAGGGGTTGGGGAATAATTCACCCCTCCACTTT
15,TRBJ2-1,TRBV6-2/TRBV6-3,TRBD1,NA,CASSSRQGARNEQFF,TGTGCCAGCAGCTCCCGACAGGGGGCGCGGAATGAGCAGTTCTTC
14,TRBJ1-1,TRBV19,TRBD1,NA,CASTLGQMNTEAFF,TGTGCCAGTACCTTGGGACAGATGAACACTGAAGCTTTCTTT
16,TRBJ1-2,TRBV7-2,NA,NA,CASSSPVSDSPYGYTF,TGTGCCAGCAGCTCTCCGGTTTCGGACAGCCCCTATGGCTACACCTTC
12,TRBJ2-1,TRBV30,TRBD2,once,CAGGKPDNEQFF,TGTGCGGGGGGGAAGCCGGACAATGAGCAGTTCTTC
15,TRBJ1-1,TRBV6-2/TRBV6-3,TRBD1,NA,CASSPPGTGRTEAFF,TGTGCCAGCAGTCCCCCTGGGACAGGGAGGACTGAAGCTTTCTTT
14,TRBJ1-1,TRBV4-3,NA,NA,CASSQDLGNTEAFF,TGCGCCAGCAGCCAAGATCTAGGGAACACTGAAGCTTTCTTT